The T cell receptor beta chain under discussion was sequenced for a study of blood T cell repertoires in COVID-19. There are 13 residues in the CDR3. V was trimmed by 4 bases and J by 2 bases, leaving 9 bases between them. Germline assignment: CDR1 SGHDT and CDR2 YYEEEE. Profiled with immunoSEQ multiplex PCR; TCRdb holds only in-frame clones, not every one. In the table there are a few hundred thousand clones, roughly nine tenths of which are singletons. The chain carries TRBV5-6 and TRBJ1-2; perhaps TRBD1 as D (6 bases). The receptor was derived from a woman aged 25 to 39 who had recovered from COVID-19. Sequenced material: PBMCs or T cells enriched from blood (not recorded which). The CDR3: CASSQGHNYGYTF. The CDR3 DNA sequence: TGTGCCAGCAGCCAGGGGCACAACTATGGCTACACCTTC. Drawing the rest from reference TRBV5-6 and TRBJ1-2, the complete variable domain is DAGVTQSPTHLIKTRGQQVTLRCSPKSGHDTVSWYQQALGQGPQFIFQYYEEEERQRGNFPDRFSGHQFPNYSSELNVNALLLGDSALYLCASSQGHNYGYTFGSGTRLTVV.